This T cell receptor (beta chain) was documented in a study of T-cell memory formation after mild COVID-19. Study overall: Each donor largely had its own TCR clusters. The study, taken as a whole, reports: Mainly CM and EM harbored the contracting CD4+ clones; mainly EMRA harbored the CD8+ ones. CD4+ bias marked clones expanding day 15 to 37, unlike balanced contracting clones. Prior to infection, memory already included some responding clones, suggesting cross-reactive memory joined.

In its sample, this clonotype was seen a few times. The antigen remains unidentified. V lost 0 bases and J lost 0, with 9 bases in between. The CDR3 contains 16 residues. Germline V gene data show CDR1 as LGHNA and CDR2 as YSLEER. TCRdb reprocessed the 5' RACE reads with MiXCR, giving one entry per CDR3 protein. Of a few hundred thousand distinct CDR3 sequences in the sample, 15% to 20% are singletons; the top ten hold roughly 21%. Sequenced material: PBMCs or a T cell subset sorted from them (not recorded which). The J gene is TRBJ2-1, the V gene TRBV4-3; D unclear. The receptor comes from a man between 18 and 35 years old who had mild COVID-19 (a few samples of this study predate the infection). Cell type and time point are not known. CDR3 region: CASSQEDESSYNEQFF. CDR3 bases: TGCGCCAGCAGCCAAGAGGACGAAAGCTCCTACAATGAGCAGTTCTTC.